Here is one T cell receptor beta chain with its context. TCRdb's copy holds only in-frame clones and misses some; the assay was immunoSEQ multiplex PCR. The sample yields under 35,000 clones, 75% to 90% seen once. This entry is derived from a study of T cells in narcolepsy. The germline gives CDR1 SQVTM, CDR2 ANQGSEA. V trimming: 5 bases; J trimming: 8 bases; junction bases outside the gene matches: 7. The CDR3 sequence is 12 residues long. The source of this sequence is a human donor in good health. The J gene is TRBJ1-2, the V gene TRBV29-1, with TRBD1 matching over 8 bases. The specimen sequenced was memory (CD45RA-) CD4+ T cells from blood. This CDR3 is CSVNRGTGGYTF. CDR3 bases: TGCAGCGTTAACAGGGGGACTGGCGGCTACACCTTC.